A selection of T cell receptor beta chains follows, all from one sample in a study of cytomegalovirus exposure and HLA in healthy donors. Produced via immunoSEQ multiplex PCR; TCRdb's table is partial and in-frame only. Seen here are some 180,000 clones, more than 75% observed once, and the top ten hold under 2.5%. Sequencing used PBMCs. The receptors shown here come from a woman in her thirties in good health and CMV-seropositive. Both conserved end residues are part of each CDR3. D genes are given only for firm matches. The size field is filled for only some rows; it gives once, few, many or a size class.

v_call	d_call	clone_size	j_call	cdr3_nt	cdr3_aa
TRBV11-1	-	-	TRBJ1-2	TGTGCCAGCAGCTTAGAATTCATGGGCGGCTACACCTTC	CASSLEFMGGYTF
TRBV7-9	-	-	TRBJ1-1	TGTGCCAGCAGCTCAGGACTCAGAAGGGACACTGAAGCTTTCTTT	CASSSGLRRDTEAFF
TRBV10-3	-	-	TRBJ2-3	TGTGCCATCAGAGAGGGACTGAGCACAGATACGCAGTATTTT	CAIREGLSTDTQYF
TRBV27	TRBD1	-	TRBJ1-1	TGTGCCAGCACCCCACAGGGGTCTAGGAGAGCTTTCTTT	CASTPQGSRRAFF
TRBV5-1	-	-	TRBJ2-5	TGCGCCAGCAGCTTCCGAGGCCAAGAGACCCAGTACTTC	CASSFRGQETQYF
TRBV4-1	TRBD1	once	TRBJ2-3	TGCGCCAGCAGCCAGGATACACGACAGGGTGTGACAGATACGCAGTATTTT	CASSQDTRQGVTDTQYF
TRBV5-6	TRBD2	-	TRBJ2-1	TGTGCCAGCAGCGTACGGTGGGGACTAGCGGGGGGGAATGAGCAGTTCTTC	CASSVRWGLAGGNEQFF
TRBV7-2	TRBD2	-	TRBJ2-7	TGTGCCAGCAGGACCGGGGGACTAGCGGGACACGAGCAGTACTTC	CASRTGGLAGHEQYF
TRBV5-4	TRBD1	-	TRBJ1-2	TGTGCCAGCAGCTCGGGACAGCAGAACTATGGCTACACCTTC	CASSSGQQNYGYTF
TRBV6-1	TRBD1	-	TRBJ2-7	TGTGCCAGCAGTGGGGACAGGGCAATTTCCTACGAGCAGTACTTC	CASSGDRAISYEQYF
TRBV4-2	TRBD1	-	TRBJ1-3	TGTGCCAGCAGCCAAGAGGCACAGGGGGTCAGCTCTGGAAACACCATATATTTT	CASSQEAQGVSSGNTIYF
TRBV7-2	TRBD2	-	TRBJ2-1	TGTGCCAGCAGCTTAAGGAGGGCTAGCGGGCTCCACAATGAGCAGTTCTTC	CASSLRRASGLHNEQFF
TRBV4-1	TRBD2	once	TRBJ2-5	TGCGCCAGCAGCCAAGATGGGCGGGGGACCCTTCAAGAGACCCAGTACTTC	CASSQDGRGTLQETQYF
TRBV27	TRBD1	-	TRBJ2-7	TGTGCCAGCAGTTTGCAAGGACAGGGGGCTTACGAGCAGTACTTC	CASSLQGQGAYEQYF
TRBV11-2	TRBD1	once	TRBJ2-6	TGTGCCAGCAGCTCGACAAGGGGACAGCTTTCCTCTGGGGCCAACGTCCTGACTTTC	CASSSTRGQLSSGANVLTF
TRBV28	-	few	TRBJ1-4	TGTGCCAGCGCCCAAGGGGTAAGGGAGGTTTTT	CASAQGVREVF
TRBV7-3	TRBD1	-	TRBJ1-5	TGTGCCAGCAGCGAGGGGGCAGGGCAGAATCAGCCCCAGCATTTT	CASSEGAGQNQPQHF
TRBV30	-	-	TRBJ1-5	TGTGTCTGGAGTGTACAGTCCGGTAGCAATCAGCCCCAGCATTTT	CVWSVQSGSNQPQHF
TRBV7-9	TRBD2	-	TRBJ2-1	TGTGCCAGCAGCTTAGGACTAGCGGGGGGTAGCTCCTACAATGAGCAGTTCTTC	CASSLGLAGGSSYNEQFF
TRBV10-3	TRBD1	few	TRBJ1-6	TGTGCCAATAATTCCGGGACAGGAGCACTAGGCTATAATTCACCCCTCCACTTT	CANNSGTGALGYNSPLHF
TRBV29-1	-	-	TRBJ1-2	TGCAGCAGCTTGTCCGCCCAGGGGAACTTGGGCTACACCTTC	CSSLSAQGNLGYTF
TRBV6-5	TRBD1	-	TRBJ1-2	TGTGCCAGCAGTTACGGGACAGGGACCTATGGCTACACCTTC	CASSYGTGTYGYTF
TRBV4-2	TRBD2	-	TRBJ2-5	TGTGCCAGCAGCCGAGCGGGGGCGGGGGGCCAAGAGACCCAGTACTTC	CASSRAGAGGQETQYF
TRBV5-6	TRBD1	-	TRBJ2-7	TGTGCCAGCAGCTTGTTTCAGGGGGATCCCCGCTTC	CASSLFQGDPRF
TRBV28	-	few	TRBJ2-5	TGTGCCAGCAGTTTAGGTTGGAGGCCCGGGGGCCAAGAGACCCAGTACTTC	CASSLGWRPGGQETQYF
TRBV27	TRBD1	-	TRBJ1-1	TGTGCCACCCGGACAGGGCAGGGGGCTTTCTTT	CATRTGQGAFF
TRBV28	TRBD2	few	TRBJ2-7	TGTGCCAGCACCCCACCGGGACTAGCGGGGGGGAACTCCTACGAGCAGTACTTC	CASTPPGLAGGNSYEQYF
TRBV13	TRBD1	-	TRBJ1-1	TGTGCCAGCAGCCTGGGACAGCTAGGCATGAACACTGAAGCTTTCTTT	CASSLGQLGMNTEAFF
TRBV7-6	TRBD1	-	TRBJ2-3	TGTGCCAGCAGAAGACAGGGGGTAGATACGCAGTATTTT	CASRRQGVDTQYF
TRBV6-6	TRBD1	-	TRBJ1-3	TGTGCCAGCAGTTGGGGACAGGAGTACTCTGGAAACACCATATATTTT	CASSWGQEYSGNTIYF
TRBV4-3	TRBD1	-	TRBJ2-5	TGCGCCAGCAGCCAAGATAGAGGGGGCGATGAGACCCAGTACTTC	CASSQDRGGDETQYF
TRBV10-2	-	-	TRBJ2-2	TGCGCCAGCAGTGAACCAGAGCGGGGCGGGGGCCCCACCGGGGAGCTGTTTTTT	CASSEPERGGGPTGELFF
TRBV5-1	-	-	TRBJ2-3	TGCGCCAGCAGCCCAGGGGCACGGGCAGATACGCAGTATTTT	CASSPGARADTQYF
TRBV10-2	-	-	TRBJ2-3	TGCGCCAGCAGTGAGTCGATCGGGGTCACAGATACGCAGTATTTT	CASSESIGVTDTQYF
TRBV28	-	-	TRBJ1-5	TGTGCCAGCAGTTTAGGCGGAGGAGGCCATCAGCCCCAGCATTTT	CASSLGGGGHQPQHF
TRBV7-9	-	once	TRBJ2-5	TGTGCCAGCAGCCCCCCCAATTGGACAGTCCAAGAGACCCAGTACTTC	CASSPPNWTVQETQYF
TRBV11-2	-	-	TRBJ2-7	TGTGCCAGCAGCTCATATCAAGGAGTATCTTACGAGCAGTACTTC	CASSSYQGVSYEQYF
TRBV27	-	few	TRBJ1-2	TGTGCCAGCAGTTTGGGGGGAGGAGATGGCTACACCTTC	CASSLGGGDGYTF
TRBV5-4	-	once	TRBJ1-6	TGTGCCAGCAGCTCCAGGGCAAGTAATTCACCCCTCCACTTT	CASSSRASNSPLHF
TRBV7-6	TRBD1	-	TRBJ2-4	TGTGCCAGCAGCTTAGCCGACAGGGGATGGGGCAAAAACATTCAGTACTTC	CASSLADRGWGKNIQYF
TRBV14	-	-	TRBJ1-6	TGTGCCAGCAGCCAAGATTGGGGGGTGCATTCACCCCTCCACTTT	CASSQDWGVHSPLHF
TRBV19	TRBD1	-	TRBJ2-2	TGTGCCAGTAGTTCACAGGGGACCGGGGAGCTGTTTTTT	CASSSQGTGELFF
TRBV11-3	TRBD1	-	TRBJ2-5	TGTGCCAGCAGCTTAGGGGGACAGGGTTGGGAAGAGACCCAGTACTTC	CASSLGGQGWEETQYF
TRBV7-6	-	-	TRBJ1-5	TGTGCCAGCAGCCCACTACAGGGATACAATCAGCCCCAGCATTTT	CASSPLQGYNQPQHF
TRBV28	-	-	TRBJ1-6	TGTGCCAGCAACCCCAGGGGAAAAGAATCACCCCTCCACTTT	CASNPRGKESPLHF
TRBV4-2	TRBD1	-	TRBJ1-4	TGTGCCAGCAGCCCGTCTGGGACAGGGAGTAATGAAAAACTGTTTTTT	CASSPSGTGSNEKLFF
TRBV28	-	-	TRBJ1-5	TGTGCCAGCAGTATTCGGGGGGCGGGCAATCAGCCCCAGCATTTT	CASSIRGAGNQPQHF
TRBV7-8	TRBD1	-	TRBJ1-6	TGTGCCAGCAGCTTAGCGGGAGGGACAGGGAAAACCCTCCACTTT	CASSLAGGTGKTLHF
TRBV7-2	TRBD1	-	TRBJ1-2	TGTGCCAGCAGCGGACGGGGGACAGGAGCTGGCTACACCTTC	CASSGRGTGAGYTF
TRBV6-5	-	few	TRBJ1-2	TGTGCCAGCAGTTACCCCCAGGCAGGGAACTATGGCTACACCTTC	CASSYPQAGNYGYTF
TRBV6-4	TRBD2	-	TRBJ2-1	TGTGCCAGCAGTAACCGTGCTAGCGGGGGGCACAATGAGCAGTTCTTC	CASSNRASGGHNEQFF
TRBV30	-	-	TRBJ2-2	TGTGCCTGGAGCTTGGGGCAGTGGGGAACCGGGGAGCTGTTTTTT	CAWSLGQWGTGELFF
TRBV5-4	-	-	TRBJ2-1	TGTGCCAGCAGCTTGGTCATCTTGGGCGAAGATGAGCAGTTCTTC	CASSLVILGEDEQFF